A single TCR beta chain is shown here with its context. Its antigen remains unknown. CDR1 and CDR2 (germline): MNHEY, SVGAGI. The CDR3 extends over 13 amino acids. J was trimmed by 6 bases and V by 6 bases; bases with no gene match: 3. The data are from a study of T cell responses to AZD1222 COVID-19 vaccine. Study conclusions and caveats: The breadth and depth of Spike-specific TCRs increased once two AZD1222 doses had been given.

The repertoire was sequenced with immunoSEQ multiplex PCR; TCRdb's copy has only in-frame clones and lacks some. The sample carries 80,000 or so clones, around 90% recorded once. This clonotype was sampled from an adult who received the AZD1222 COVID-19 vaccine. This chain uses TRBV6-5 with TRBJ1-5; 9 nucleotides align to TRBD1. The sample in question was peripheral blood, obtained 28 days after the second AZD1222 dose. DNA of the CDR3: TGTGCCAGCAGCAACAGGGGGCGTCAGCCCCAGCATTTT. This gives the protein CASSNRGRQPQHF.